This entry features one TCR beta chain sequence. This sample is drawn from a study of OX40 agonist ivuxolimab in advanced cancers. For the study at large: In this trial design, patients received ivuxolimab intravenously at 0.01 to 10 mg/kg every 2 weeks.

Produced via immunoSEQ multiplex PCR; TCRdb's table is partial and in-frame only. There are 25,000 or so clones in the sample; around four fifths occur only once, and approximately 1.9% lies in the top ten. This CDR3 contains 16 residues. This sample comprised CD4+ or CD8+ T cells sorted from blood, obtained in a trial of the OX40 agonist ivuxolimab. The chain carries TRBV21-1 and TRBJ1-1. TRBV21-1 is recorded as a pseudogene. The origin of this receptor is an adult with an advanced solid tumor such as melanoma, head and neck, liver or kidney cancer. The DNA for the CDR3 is TGTGCCAGCAGCAATGGGAGAGGGGGGGCAGGGACTGAAGCTTTCTTT. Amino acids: CASSNGRGGAGTEAFF.